The 9 T cell receptor beta chains in this list originate from one sample, sequenced in a study of T cells after yellow fever vaccination. A single record per CDR3 protein comes from TCRdb applying MiXCR to the 5' RACE reads. The table includes approximately 170,000 distinct CDR3 sequences, 8% to 13% detected once. The starting material was CD8+ T cells sorted from PBMCs, obtained 15 days after the yellow fever booster vaccination. The receptors were sampled from a man aged 18 to 30 who received the YFV17D yellow fever vaccine.

This clonotype was seen only a few times. The chain has TRBV20-1 and TRBJ2-7; D possibly corresponds to TRBD1 (7 bases). V gave up 7 bases and J gave up 6 bases, with 13 bases separating them. In germline, CDR1 is DFQATT, CDR2 SNEGSKA (reference sequence). This CDR3 has 11 residues. In DNA form, the CDR3 reads TGCAGTGTCCACCAGGGGGGCGAGCAGTACTTC. Its protein is CSVHQGGEQYF.

This chain uses TRBV10-3 with TRBJ2-5; TRBD1 aligns across 12 bases. This CDR3 region has 14 residues. The trim removed 6 bases at V and 5 bases at J, leaving 4 bases unmatched. The germline CDR1 and CDR2 sequences are ENHRY and SYGVKD. The CDR3 reads CAISRDRGLETQYF. For the CDR3, the DNA is TGTGCCATCAGCCGGGACAGGGGGCTGGAGACCCAGTACTTC.

J is TRBJ2-3 and V is TRBV5-5, with D maybe TRBD1 (6 bases). The CDR3 contains 16 residues. Germline V gene sequence: CDR1 SGHKS, CDR2 YYEKEE (reference sequence). V shed 0 bases and J shed 3 bases, with 14 bases lying between them. The CDR3 sequence is CASSLDGTGMTDTQYF. For the CDR3, the DNA is TGTGCCAGCAGCTTGGACGGTACAGGGATGACAGATACGCAGTATTTT.

The gene calls are TRBV7-8 and TRBJ2-5; D unresolved. CDR3 length equals 11 residues. Looked up from germline, CDR1 is SGHVS and CDR2 is FQNEAQ. Trimming left V 1 base short and J 6 bases short, with 3 bases between. The CDR3 loop reads CASSLDQTQYF. CDR3 DNA sequence: TGTGCCAGCAGCTTAGACCAGACCCAGTACTTC. The full variable domain, in which reference TRBV7-8 and TRBJ2-5 provide the parts outside the CDR3, is GAGVSQSPRYKVAKRGQDVALRCDPISGHVSLFWYQQALGQGPEFLTYFQNEAQLDKSGLPSDRFFAERPEGSVSTLKIQRTQQEDSAVYLCASSLDQTQYFGPGTRLLVL.

V gene TRBV6-2 or TRBV6-3 combines with J gene TRBJ2-3, with D possibly matching TRBD2 (5 bases). The V end was cut by 0 bases, the J end by 2 bases, with 12 bases between. The CDR3 loop spans 16 amino acids. Per the germline V gene, CDR1 is MNHEY and CDR2 is SVGEGT. The CDR3 DNA is TGTGCCAGCAGTTACTCCCGGGAAGAGATCACAGATACGCAGTATTTT. It encodes CASSYSREEITDTQYF.

The rearrangement uses TRBV12-3 or TRBV12-4 and TRBJ1-4; D possibly corresponds to TRBD1 (6 bases). The CDR3 consists of 16 residues. With 3 bases removed from V and 0 bases from J, the gap between germline ends came to 11 bases. CDR3 in amino acids: CASSFKGGSTNEKLFF. The CDR3, as DNA: TGTGCCAGCAGTTTTAAGGGGGGCTCAACTAATGAAAAACTGTTTTTT.

The table lists this clonotype with a few counts. This chain joins TRBV6-2 or TRBV6-3 and TRBJ2-5; D is ambiguous. The germline V gene encodes CDR1 MNHEY and CDR2 SVGEGT. Trimming pared 5 bases from V and 0 bases from J, leaving 10 bases between. The CDR3 spans 14 residues. The CDR3 coding sequence is TGTGCCAGCAGTGCCTTGGCAGACCAAGAGACCCAGTACTTC. As protein: CASSALADQETQYF.

In this sample, this clonotype turned up a few times. The rearrangement joins TRBV27 to TRBJ2-1; perhaps D is TRBD1 or TRBD2 (5 bases each). Germline CDR1 reads MNHEY; CDR2 reads SMNVEV (reference sequence). The CDR3 is made up of 16 amino acids. V shed 2 bases and J shed 0 bases, with 11 bases lying between them. The CDR3 sequence is CASSLIGASSYNEQFF. CDR3 in DNA: TGTGCCAGCAGTTTAATCGGGGCCAGCTCCTACAATGAGCAGTTCTTC.

The CDR3 is CASSGIGQGAPNTEAFF. Here the CDR3 DNA reads TGTGCCAGCAGCGGCATAGGACAGGGGGCGCCTAACACTGAAGCTTTCTTT. The J gene is TRBJ1-1, the V gene TRBV7-9; 11 bases align to TRBD1. The V gene's germline CDR1 is SEHNR and CDR2 FQNEAQ (reference sequence). The CDR3 consists of 17 residues. With 5 bases clipped from V and 2 bases from J, the junction kept 10 bases outside the gene matches. Combining the CDR3 with reference TRBV7-9 and TRBJ1-1 gives the whole variable domain DTGVSQNPRHKITKRGQNVTFRCDPISEHNRLYWYRQTLGQGPEFLTYFQNEAQLEKSRLLSDRFSAERPKGSFSTLEIQRTEQGDSAMYLCASSGIGQGAPNTEAFFGQGTRLTVV.